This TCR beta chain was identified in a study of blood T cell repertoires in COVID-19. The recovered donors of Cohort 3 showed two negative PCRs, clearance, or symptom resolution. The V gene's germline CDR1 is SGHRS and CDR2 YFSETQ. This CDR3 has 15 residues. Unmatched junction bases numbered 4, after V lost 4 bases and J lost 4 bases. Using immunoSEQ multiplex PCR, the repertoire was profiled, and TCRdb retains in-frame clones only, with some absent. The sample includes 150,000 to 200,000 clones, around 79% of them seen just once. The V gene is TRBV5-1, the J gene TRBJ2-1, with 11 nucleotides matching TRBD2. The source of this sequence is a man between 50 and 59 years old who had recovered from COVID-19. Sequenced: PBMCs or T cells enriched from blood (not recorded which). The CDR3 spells CASSKTSGEYNEQFF. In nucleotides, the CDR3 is TGCGCCAGCAGCAAGACTAGCGGGGAATACAATGAGCAGTTCTTC.